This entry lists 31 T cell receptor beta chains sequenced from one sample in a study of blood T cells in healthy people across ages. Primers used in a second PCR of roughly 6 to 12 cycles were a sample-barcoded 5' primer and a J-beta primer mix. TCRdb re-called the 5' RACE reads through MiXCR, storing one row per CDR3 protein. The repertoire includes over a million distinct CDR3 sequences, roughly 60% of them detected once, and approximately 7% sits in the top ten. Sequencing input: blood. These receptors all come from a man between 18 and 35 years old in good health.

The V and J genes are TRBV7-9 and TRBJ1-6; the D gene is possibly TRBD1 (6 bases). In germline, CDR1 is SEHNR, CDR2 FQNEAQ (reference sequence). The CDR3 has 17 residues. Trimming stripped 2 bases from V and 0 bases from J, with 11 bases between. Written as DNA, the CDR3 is TGTGCCAGCAGCTTACGGACAGTGAGCTCCTATAATTCACCCCTCCACTTT. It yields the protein CASSLRTVSSYNSPLHF.

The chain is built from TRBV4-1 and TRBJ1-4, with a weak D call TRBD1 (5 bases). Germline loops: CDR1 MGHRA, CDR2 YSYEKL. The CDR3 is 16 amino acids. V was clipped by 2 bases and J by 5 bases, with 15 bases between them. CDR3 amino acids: CASSQPHRGRNEKLFF. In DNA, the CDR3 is TGCGCCAGCAGCCAACCCCATCGGGGCAGAAATGAAAAACTGTTTTTT.

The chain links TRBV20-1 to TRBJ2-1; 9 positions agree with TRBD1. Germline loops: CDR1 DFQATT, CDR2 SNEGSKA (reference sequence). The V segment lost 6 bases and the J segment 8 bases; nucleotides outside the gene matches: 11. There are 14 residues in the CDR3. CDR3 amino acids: CSAFGTGYDYEQFF. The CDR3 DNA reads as TGCAGTGCCTTCGGGACAGGGTATGACTATGAGCAGTTCTTC.

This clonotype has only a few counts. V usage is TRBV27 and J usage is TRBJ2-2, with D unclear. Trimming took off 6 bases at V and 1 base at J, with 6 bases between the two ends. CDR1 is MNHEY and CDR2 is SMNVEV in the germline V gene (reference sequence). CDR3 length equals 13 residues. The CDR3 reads CASRTGNTGELFF. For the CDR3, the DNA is TGTGCCAGCAGAACGGGGAACACCGGGGAGCTGTTTTTT.

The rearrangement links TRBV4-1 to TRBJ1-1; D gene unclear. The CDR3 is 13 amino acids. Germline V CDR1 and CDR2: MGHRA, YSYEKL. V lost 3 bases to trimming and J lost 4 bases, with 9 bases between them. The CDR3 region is CASSHGLGTEAFF. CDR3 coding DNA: TGCGCCAGCAGCCACGGCCTTGGCACTGAAGCTTTCTTT.

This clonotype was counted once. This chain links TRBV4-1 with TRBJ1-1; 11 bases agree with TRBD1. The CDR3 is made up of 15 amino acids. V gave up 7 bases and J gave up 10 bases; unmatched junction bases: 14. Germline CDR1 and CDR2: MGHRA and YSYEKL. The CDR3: CASNRGDRGSPGAFF. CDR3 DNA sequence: TGCGCCAGCAATCGGGGGGACAGGGGGTCGCCTGGAGCTTTCTTT.

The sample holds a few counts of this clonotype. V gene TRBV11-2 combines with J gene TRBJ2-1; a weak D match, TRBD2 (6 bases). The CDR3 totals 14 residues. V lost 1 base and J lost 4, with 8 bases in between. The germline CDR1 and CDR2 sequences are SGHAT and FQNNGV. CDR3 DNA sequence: TGTGCCAGCAGCTTAGTTCTAGCGTACAATGAGCAGTTCTTC. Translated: CASSLVLAYNEQFF.

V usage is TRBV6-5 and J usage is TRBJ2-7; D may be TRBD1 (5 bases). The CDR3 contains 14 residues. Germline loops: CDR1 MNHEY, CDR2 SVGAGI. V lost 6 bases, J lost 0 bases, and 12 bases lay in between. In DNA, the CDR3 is TGTGCCAGCAGACCTACAGGAAGCTCCTACGAGCAGTACTTC. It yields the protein CASRPTGSSYEQYF.

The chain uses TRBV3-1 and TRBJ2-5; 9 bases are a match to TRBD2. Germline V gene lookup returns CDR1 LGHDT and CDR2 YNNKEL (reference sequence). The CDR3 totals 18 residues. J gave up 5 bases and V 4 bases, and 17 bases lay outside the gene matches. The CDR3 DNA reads TGTGCCAGCAGCCTCTCAAAGCGGGGGGCACGGTTCCTGGAGACCCAGTACTTC. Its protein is CASSLSKRGARFLETQYF.

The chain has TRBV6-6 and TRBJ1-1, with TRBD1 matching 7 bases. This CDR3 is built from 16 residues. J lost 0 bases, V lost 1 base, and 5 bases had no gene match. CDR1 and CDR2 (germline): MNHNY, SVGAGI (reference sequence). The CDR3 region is CASSYLKGAMNTEAFF. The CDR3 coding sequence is TGTGCCAGCAGTTACTTGAAGGGGGCCATGAACACTGAAGCTTTCTTT.

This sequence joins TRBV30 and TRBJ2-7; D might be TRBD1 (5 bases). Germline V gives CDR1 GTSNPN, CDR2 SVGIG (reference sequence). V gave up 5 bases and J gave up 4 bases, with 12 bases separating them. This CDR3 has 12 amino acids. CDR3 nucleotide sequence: TGTGCCTGGCGGAGACAGCTATACGAGCAGTACTTC. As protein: CAWRRQLYEQYF.

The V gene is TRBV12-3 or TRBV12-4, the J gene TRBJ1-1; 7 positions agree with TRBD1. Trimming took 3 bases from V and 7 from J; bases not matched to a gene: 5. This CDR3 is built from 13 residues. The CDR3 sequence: CASSFGTELEAFF. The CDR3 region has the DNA TGTGCCAGCAGTTTCGGGACAGAGCTTGAAGCTTTCTTT.

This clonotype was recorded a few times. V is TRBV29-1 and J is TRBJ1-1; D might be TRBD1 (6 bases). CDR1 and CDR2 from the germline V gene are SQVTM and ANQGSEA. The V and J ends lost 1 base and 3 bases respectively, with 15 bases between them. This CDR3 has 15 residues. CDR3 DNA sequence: TGCAGCGTTGAAGGACCCCAGGGGATCGACACTGAAGCTTTCTTT. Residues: CSVEGPQGIDTEAFF.

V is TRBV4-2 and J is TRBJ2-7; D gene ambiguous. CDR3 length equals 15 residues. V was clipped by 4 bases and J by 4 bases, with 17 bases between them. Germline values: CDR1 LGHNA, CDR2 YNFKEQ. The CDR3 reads CASSLLSRDGYEQYF. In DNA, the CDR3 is TGTGCCAGCAGCCTTTTGTCTAGGGATGGGTACGAGCAGTACTTC.

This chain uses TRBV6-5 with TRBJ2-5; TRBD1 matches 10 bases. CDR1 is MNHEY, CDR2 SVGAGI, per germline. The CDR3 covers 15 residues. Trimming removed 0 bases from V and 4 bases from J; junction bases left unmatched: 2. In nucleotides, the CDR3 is TGTGCCAGCAGTTACTCGGGACAGGGGTTAGAGACCCAGTACTTC. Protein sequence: CASSYSGQGLETQYF.

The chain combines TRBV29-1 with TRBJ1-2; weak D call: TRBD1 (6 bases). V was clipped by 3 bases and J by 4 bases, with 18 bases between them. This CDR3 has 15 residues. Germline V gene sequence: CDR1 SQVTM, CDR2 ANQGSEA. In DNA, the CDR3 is TGCAGCGTTGAGACAGGTCCCCGCGCACTCTATGGCTACACCTTC. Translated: CSVETGPRALYGYTF.

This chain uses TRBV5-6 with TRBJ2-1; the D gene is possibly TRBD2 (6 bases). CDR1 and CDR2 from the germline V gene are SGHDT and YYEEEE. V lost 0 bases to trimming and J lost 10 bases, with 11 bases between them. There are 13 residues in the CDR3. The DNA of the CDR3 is TGTGCCAGCAGCTTGGTAGCGGCAGGGGAGCAGTTCTTC. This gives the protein CASSLVAAGEQFF.

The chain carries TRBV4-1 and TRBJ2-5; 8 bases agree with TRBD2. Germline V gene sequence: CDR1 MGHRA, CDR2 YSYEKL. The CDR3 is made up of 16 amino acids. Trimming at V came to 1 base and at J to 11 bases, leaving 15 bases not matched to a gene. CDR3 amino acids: CASSQVNSGIYNEQYF. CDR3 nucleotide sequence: TGCGCCAGCAGCCAAGTTAATAGCGGGATCTACAATGAGCAGTACTTC.

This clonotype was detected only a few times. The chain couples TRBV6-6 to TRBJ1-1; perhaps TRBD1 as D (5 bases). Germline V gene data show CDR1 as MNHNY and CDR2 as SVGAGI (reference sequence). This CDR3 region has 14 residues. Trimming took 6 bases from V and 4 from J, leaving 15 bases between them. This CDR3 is CASSSPRGGTEAFF. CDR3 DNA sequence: TGTGCCAGCAGCAGCCCGAGGGGTGGCACTGAAGCTTTCTTT.

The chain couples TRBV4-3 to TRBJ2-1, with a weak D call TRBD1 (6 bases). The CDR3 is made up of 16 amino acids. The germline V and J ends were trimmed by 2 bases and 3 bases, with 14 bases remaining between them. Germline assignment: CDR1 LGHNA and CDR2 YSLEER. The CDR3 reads CASSQPTGAVYNEQFF. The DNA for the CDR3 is TGCGCCAGCAGCCAACCGACAGGAGCAGTCTACAATGAGCAGTTCTTC.

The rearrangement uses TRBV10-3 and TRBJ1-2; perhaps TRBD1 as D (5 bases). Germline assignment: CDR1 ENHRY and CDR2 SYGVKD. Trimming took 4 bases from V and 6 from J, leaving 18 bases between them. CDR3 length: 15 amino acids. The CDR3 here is CAISAPQGGGDGYTF. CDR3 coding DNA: TGTGCCATCAGTGCCCCCCAGGGTGGAGGTGATGGCTACACCTTC.

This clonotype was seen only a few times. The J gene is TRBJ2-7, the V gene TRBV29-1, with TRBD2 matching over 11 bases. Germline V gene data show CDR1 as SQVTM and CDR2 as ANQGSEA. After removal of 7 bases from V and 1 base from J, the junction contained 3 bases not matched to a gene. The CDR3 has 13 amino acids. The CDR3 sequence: CSGRLAGSYEQYF. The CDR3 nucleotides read TGCAGCGGTAGACTAGCGGGATCCTACGAGCAGTACTTC.

The CDR3 spells CASSDSVNTGELFF. Written as DNA, the CDR3 is TGCGCCAGCAGCGATTCGGTTAACACCGGGGAGCTGTTTTTT. This rearrangement joins TRBV4-1 to TRBJ2-2; D gene unclear. Germline V gene lookup returns CDR1 MGHRA and CDR2 YSYEKL. This CDR3 is built from 14 residues. The V end was cut by 5 bases, the J end by 2 bases, with 9 bases between.

CDR3 residues: CASSQVHEGRTEAFF. CDR3 DNA: TGCGCCAGCAGCCAAGTTCATGAGGGGAGGACTGAAGCTTTCTTT. The chain couples TRBV4-1 to TRBJ1-1; tentative D call: TRBD1 (5 bases). The CDR3 is 15 residues long. The V end was cut by 1 base, the J end by 5 bases, with 14 bases between. Germline lookup yields CDR1 MGHRA and CDR2 YSYEKL.

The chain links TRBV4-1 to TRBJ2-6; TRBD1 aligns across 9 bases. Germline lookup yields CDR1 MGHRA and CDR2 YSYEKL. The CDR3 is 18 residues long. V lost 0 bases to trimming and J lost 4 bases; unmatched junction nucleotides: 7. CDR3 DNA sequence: TGCGCCAGCAGCCAAGATGACAGGGGGGAATTAGGGGCCAACGTCCTGACTTTC. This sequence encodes CASSQDDRGELGANVLTF.

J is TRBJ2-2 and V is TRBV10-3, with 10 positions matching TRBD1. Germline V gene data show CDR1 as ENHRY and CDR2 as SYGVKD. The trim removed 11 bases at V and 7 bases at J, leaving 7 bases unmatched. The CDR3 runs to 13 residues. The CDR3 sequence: CASGTGEDGELFF. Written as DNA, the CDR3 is TGTGCCTCCGGGACAGGGGAGGACGGGGAGCTGTTTTTT.

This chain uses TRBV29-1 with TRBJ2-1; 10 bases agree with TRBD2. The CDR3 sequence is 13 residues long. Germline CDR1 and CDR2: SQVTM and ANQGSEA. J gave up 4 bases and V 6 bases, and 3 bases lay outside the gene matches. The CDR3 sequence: CSVLAGDYNEQFF. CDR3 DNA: TGCAGCGTCCTAGCGGGGGATTACAATGAGCAGTTCTTC.

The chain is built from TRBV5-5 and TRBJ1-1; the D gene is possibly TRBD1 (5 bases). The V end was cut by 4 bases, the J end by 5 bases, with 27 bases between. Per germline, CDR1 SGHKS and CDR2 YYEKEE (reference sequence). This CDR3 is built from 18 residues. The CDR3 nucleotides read TGTGCCAGCAGCCTGAACCCGGGACGCCCGAGGCTGGGTACTGAAGCTTTCTTT. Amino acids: CASSLNPGRPRLGTEAFF. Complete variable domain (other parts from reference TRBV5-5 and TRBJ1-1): DAGVTQSPTHLIKTRGQQVTLRCSPISGHKSVSWYQQVLGQGPQFIFQYYEKEERGRGNFPDRFSARQFPNYSSELNVNALLLGDSALYLCASSLNPGRPRLGTEAFFGQGTRLTVV.

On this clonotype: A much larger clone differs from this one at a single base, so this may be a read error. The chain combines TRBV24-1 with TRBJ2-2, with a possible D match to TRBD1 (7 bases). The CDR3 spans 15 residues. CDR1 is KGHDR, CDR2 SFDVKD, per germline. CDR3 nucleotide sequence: TGTGCCACCAGAGAGGGGGCGCGGGACACCGGGGGGCTGTTTTTT. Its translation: CATREGARDTGGLFF.

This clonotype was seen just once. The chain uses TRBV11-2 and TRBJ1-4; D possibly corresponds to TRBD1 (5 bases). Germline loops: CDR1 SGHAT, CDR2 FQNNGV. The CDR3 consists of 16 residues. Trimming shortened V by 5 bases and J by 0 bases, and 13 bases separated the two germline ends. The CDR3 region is CASSLGTPATNEKLFF. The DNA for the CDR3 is TGTGCCAGCAGCCTGGGGACTCCCGCAACTAATGAAAAACTGTTTTTT. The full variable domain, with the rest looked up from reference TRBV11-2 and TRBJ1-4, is EAGVAQSPRYKIIEKRQSVAFWCNPISGHATLYWYQQILGQGPKLLIQFQNNGVVDDSQLPKDRFSAERLKGVDSTLKIQPAKLEDSAVYLCASSLGTPATNEKLFFGSGTQLSVL.

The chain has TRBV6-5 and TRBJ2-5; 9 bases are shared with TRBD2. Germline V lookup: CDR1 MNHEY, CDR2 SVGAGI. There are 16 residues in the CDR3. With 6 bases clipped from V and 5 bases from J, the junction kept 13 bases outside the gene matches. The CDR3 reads CASRTAIAGVWETQYF. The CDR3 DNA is TGTGCCAGCAGGACCGCAATAGCGGGAGTTTGGGAGACCCAGTACTTC.